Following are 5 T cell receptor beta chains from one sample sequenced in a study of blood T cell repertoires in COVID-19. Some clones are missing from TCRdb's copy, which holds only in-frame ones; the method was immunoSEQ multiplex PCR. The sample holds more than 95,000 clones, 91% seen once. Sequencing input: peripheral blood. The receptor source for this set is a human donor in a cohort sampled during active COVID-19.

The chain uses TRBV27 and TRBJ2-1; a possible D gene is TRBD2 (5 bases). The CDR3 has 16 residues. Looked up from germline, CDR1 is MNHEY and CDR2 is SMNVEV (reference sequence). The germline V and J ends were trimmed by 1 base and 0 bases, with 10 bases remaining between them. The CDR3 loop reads CASSLWVGSSYNEQFF. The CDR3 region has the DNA TGTGCCAGCAGTTTATGGGTGGGGAGCTCCTACAATGAGCAGTTCTTC.

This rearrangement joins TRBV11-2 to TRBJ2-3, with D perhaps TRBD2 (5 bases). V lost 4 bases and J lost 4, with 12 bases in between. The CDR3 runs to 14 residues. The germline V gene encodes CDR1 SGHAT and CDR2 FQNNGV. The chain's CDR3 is CASSSLTRADTQYF. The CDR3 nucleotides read TGTGCCAGCAGCTCTCTCACGAGGGCAGATACGCAGTATTTT.

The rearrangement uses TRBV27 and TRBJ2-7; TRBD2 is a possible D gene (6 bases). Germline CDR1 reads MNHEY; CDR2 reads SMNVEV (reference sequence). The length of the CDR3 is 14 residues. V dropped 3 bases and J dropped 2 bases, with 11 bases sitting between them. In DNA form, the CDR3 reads TGTGCCAGCAGTTTTGGGGGGAATCCCTACGAGCAGTACTTC. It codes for CASSFGGNPYEQYF.

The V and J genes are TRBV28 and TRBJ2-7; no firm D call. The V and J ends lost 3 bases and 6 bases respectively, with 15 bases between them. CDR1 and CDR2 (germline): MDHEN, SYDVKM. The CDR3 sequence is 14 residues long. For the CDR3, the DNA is TGTGCCAGCAGTTTGACGGAAAGGCCGGGCGAGCAGTACTTC. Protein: CASSLTERPGEQYF.

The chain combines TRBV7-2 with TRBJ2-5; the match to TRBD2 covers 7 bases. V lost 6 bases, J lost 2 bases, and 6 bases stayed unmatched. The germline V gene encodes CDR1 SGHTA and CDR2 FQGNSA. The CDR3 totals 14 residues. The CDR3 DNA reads TGTGCCAGCAGTCGCAGCGGGATTCAAGAGACCCAGTACTTC. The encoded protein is CASSRSGIQETQYF.